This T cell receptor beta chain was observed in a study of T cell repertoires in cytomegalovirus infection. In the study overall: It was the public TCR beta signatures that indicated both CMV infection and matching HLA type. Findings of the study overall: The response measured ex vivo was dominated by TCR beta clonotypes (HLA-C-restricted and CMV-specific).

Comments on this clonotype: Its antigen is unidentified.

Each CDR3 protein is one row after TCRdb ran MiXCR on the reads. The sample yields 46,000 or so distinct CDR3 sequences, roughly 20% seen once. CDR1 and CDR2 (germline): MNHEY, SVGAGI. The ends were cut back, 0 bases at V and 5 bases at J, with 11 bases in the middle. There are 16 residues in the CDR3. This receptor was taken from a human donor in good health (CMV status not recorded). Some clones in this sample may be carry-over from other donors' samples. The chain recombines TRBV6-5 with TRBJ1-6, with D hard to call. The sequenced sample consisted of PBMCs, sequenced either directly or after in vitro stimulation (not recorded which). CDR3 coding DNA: TGTGCCAGCAGTTACTCGTTAAGGAGGAATAATTCACCCCTCCACTTT. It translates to CASSYSLRRNNSPLHF.